This TCR beta chain was identified during a study of blood T cell repertoires in COVID-19. The CDR3 runs 13 residues. V gave up 6 bases and J gave up 4 bases; unmatched junction bases: 4. Under the authors' procedure: Amplification from reference gene primers served as the basis for estimated nucleated cell counts. Using immunoSEQ multiplex PCR, the repertoire was profiled, and TCRdb retains in-frame clones only, with some absent. For V, J and clone size, that table is used; D and trimming come from the DNA. The table lists 110,000 or so clones, approximately 84% of them singletons. The sample consisted of peripheral blood. This clonotype originated in a woman aged 35 to 49 with acute or convalescent COVID-19. This chain joins TRBV12-3 or TRBV12-4 and TRBJ1-2; 8 nucleotides line up with TRBD1. This CDR3 is CASRETGGYGYTF. For the CDR3, the DNA is TGTGCCAGCAGAGAAACAGGGGGCTATGGCTACACCTTC.